The T cell receptor beta chain described here comes from a study of cytomegalovirus exposure and HLA in healthy donors. Note on this clone: Its antigen is still unknown.

General study points: Roughly uniform depth of sequencing across donors was assumed in presence/absence analyses.

PCR was performed using 60 Vbeta and 13 Jbeta primers. Clones were read by immunoSEQ multiplex PCR, and TCRdb kept only the in-frame ones, dropping some. The repertoire holds around 150,000 clones, 77% seen once, with over 2% in the top ten. The V end was cut by 0 bases, the J end by 2 bases, with 8 bases between. The germline V gene encodes CDR1 SGHNT and CDR2 YYREEE (reference sequence). There are 14 residues in the CDR3. The sequenced sample consisted of PBMCs. This chain connects TRBV5-4 to TRBJ2-5; D possibly corresponds to TRBD1 (6 bases). This clonotype was obtained from a woman in her forties in good health and CMV-seropositive. CDR3 residues: CASSLGTVQETQYF. CDR3 sequence (DNA): TGTGCCAGCAGCTTGGGGACAGTTCAAGAGACCCAGTACTTC.